This note documents a single T cell receptor beta chain sequence. What it binds is unknown. Per germline, CDR1 SNHLY and CDR2 FYNNEI. The trim removed 6 bases at V and 0 bases at J, leaving 11 bases unmatched. The CDR3 spans 17 residues. The primer mix had 60 Vbeta and 13 Jbeta primers. Source study methods: An analysis that came later counted 73 million or so unique TCR beta chains, around 10 million shared. Clones were sequenced by immunoSEQ multiplex PCR, and TCRdb holds only the in-frame ones, with some missing. For V, J and clone size, that table is used; D and trimming come from the DNA. Here the sample spans 85,000 to 100,000 clones, around four fifths being singletons. These data are taken from a study of cytomegalovirus exposure and HLA in healthy donors. Study-level findings and limits: Sequencing depth across donors, presence/absence analyses assumed, was roughly uniform. Follow-up analysis later connected one missense variant in DCLRE1C with trimming of TCR beta V- and J-genes.

V usage is TRBV2 and J usage is TRBJ1-2; 9 bases are a match to TRBD1. The specimen was PBMCs. This clonotype was obtained from a woman younger than 30 in good health and CMV-seropositive. The CDR3 DNA reads TGTGCCAGCAGGGGGGGGACAGGGTCTAATCCTAACTATGGCTACACCTTC. This sequence encodes CASRGGTGSNPNYGYTF.